The rows below give T cell receptor beta chains drawn from one sample of a study of blood T cell repertoires in COVID-19. Using immunoSEQ multiplex PCR, the repertoire was profiled, and TCRdb retains in-frame clones only, with some absent. Here the sample spans more than 150,000 clones, around 84% being singletons. Sequences were obtained from PBMCs or T cells enriched from blood (not recorded which). The receptors stem from a woman aged 50 to 60 who had recovered from COVID-19. Each CDR3 is given with its conserved first and last residue. D genes are given only for firm matches. Some rows mark clone size as missing; the rest say once, few, many or name a class of expanded clone.

clone_size: -; j_call: TRBJ2-1; d_call: -; v_call: TRBV5-1; cdr3_length: 15; cdr3_aa: CASSYEPGSYNEQFF; cdr3_nt: TGCGCCAGCAGCTATGAGCCAGGGTCCTACAATGAGCAGTTCTTC
clone_size: -; j_call: TRBJ2-3; d_call: TRBD2; v_call: TRBV7-2; cdr3_length: 18; cdr3_aa: CASSRSGTSGSRADTQYF; cdr3_nt: TGTGCCAGCAGCCGTTCCGGGACTAGCGGGAGTCGGGCAGATACGCAGTATTTT
clone_size: -; j_call: TRBJ1-4; d_call: -; v_call: TRBV5-6; cdr3_length: 12; cdr3_aa: CASSLMTETLFF; cdr3_nt: TGTGCCAGCAGTTTGATGACAGAAACACTGTTTTTT
clone_size: -; j_call: TRBJ1-5; d_call: TRBD1; v_call: TRBV28; cdr3_length: 14; cdr3_aa: CASRRTGTFQPQHF; cdr3_nt: TGTGCCAGCAGGCGGACAGGGACGTTTCAGCCCCAGCATTTT
clone_size: -; j_call: TRBJ1-5; d_call: -; v_call: TRBV28; cdr3_length: 16; cdr3_aa: CASSLSRSGMGQPQHF; cdr3_nt: TGTGCCAGCAGTTTATCCAGGTCCGGGATGGGTCAGCCCCAGCATTTT
clone_size: -; j_call: TRBJ1-2; d_call: TRBD1; v_call: TRBV7-9; cdr3_length: 15; cdr3_aa: CASSLATGVNYGYTF; cdr3_nt: TGTGCCAGCAGCCTCGCGACAGGGGTTAACTATGGCTACACCTTC
clone_size: few; j_call: TRBJ1-3; d_call: -; v_call: TRBV7-3; cdr3_length: 14; cdr3_aa: CASSLTGAGNTIYF; cdr3_nt: TGTGCCAGCAGCTTAACCGGTGCTGGAAACACCATATATTTT
clone_size: -; j_call: TRBJ2-5; d_call: -; v_call: TRBV3-1/TRBV3-2; cdr3_length: 16; cdr3_aa: CASSQDGRDYEETQYF; cdr3_nt: TGTGCCAGCAGCCAAGATGGGCGGGATTACGAAGAGACCCAGTACTTC
clone_size: -; j_call: TRBJ1-3; d_call: -; v_call: TRBV4-2; cdr3_length: 16; cdr3_aa: CASSQERAGSGNTIYF; cdr3_nt: TGTGCCAGCAGCCAAGAGCGAGCGGGCTCTGGAAACACCATATATTTT
clone_size: -; j_call: TRBJ2-3; d_call: TRBD2; v_call: TRBV5-4; cdr3_length: 14; cdr3_aa: CASSFGGTTDTQYF; cdr3_nt: TGTGCCAGCAGCTTCGGGGGGACCACAGATACGCAGTATTTT
clone_size: -; j_call: TRBJ1-1; d_call: -; v_call: TRBV4-3; cdr3_length: 15; cdr3_aa: CASSQGLVRDTEAFF; cdr3_nt: TGCGCCAGCAGCCAAGGGTTAGTCCGGGACACTGAAGCTTTCTTT
clone_size: -; j_call: TRBJ2-3; d_call: -; v_call: TRBV2; cdr3_length: 16; cdr3_aa: CASRGDWRAFTDTQYF; cdr3_nt: TGTGCCAGCAGGGGGGACTGGCGGGCTTTCACAGATACGCAGTATTTT
clone_size: -; j_call: TRBJ2-1; d_call: -; v_call: TRBV6-2/TRBV6-3; cdr3_length: 17; cdr3_aa: CASSPKPLGPINNEQFF; cdr3_nt: TGTGCCAGCAGTCCCAAACCACTAGGGCCCATCAACAATGAGCAGTTCTTC
clone_size: -; j_call: TRBJ1-5; d_call: -; v_call: TRBV7-8; cdr3_length: 15; cdr3_aa: CASSLQGHSNQPQHF; cdr3_nt: TGTGCCAGCAGCTTACAGGGACATAGCAATCAGCCCCAGCATTTT
clone_size: -; j_call: TRBJ2-2; d_call: TRBD1; v_call: TRBV12-5; cdr3_length: 17; cdr3_aa: CASGLASGTGYTGELFF; cdr3_nt: TGTGCTAGTGGTTTGGCCTCCGGGACAGGGTACACCGGGGAGCTGTTTTTT
clone_size: few; j_call: TRBJ1-1; d_call: TRBD1; v_call: TRBV10-1; cdr3_length: 14; cdr3_aa: CASSEGQGNTEAFF; cdr3_nt: TGCGCCAGCAGTGAGGGACAGGGCAACACTGAAGCTTTCTTT
clone_size: -; j_call: TRBJ1-2; d_call: TRBD1; v_call: TRBV9; cdr3_length: 16; cdr3_aa: CASRGPGTGGPYGYTF; cdr3_nt: TGTGCCAGCAGGGGTCCCGGGACAGGGGGTCCCTATGGCTACACCTTC
clone_size: many; j_call: TRBJ1-2; d_call: -; v_call: TRBV9; cdr3_length: 14; cdr3_aa: CASSVARQNYGYTF; cdr3_nt: TGTGCCAGCAGCGTAGCTAGACAGAACTATGGCTACACCTTC
clone_size: -; j_call: TRBJ2-1; d_call: -; v_call: TRBV5-5; cdr3_length: 14; cdr3_aa: CASSNPRGENEQFF; cdr3_nt: TGTGCCAGCAGTAACCCCCGAGGAGAGAATGAGCAGTTCTTC
clone_size: -; j_call: TRBJ1-3; d_call: -; v_call: TRBV3-1/TRBV3-2; cdr3_length: 15; cdr3_aa: CASTHWTDFGNTIYF; cdr3_nt: TGTGCCAGCACACACTGGACAGATTTCGGAAACACCATATATTTT
clone_size: few; j_call: TRBJ2-7; d_call: TRBD1; v_call: TRBV24-1; cdr3_length: 19; cdr3_aa: CATRQALDRGVLVPTPPYF; cdr3_nt: TGTGCCACCAGACAAGCCCTGGACAGGGGAGTATTGGTGCCGACTCCGCCGTACTTC
clone_size: few; j_call: TRBJ1-2; d_call: -; v_call: TRBV4-3; cdr3_length: 17; cdr3_aa: CASSQDWVVGANYGYTF; cdr3_nt: TGCGCCAGCAGCCAAGATTGGGTTGTGGGGGCCAACTATGGCTACACCTTC
clone_size: -; j_call: TRBJ2-1; d_call: TRBD2; v_call: TRBV7-2; cdr3_length: 13; cdr3_aa: CASSFQGLALQFF; cdr3_nt: TGTGCCAGCAGCTTCCAGGGACTAGCATTGCAGTTCTTC
clone_size: -; j_call: TRBJ2-6; d_call: -; v_call: TRBV28; cdr3_length: 17; cdr3_aa: CASSLGRVKPGANVLTF; cdr3_nt: TGTGCCAGCAGTTTGGGCAGGGTAAAGCCTGGGGCCAACGTCCTGACTTTC
clone_size: -; j_call: TRBJ1-1; d_call: -; v_call: TRBV18; cdr3_length: 16; cdr3_aa: CASSPKQAGGGTEAFF; cdr3_nt: TGTGCCAGCTCACCGAAACAAGCGGGGGGTGGCACTGAAGCTTTCTTT
clone_size: -; j_call: TRBJ2-2; d_call: -; v_call: TRBV7-9; cdr3_length: 15; cdr3_aa: CASSFGTSNTGELFF; cdr3_nt: TGTGCCAGCAGCTTTGGGACTTCGAACACCGGGGAGCTGTTTTTT
clone_size: once; j_call: TRBJ1-1; d_call: TRBD1; v_call: TRBV11-3; cdr3_length: 15; cdr3_aa: CASSRPDREATEAFF; cdr3_nt: TGTGCCAGCAGCCGGCCGGACAGGGAGGCGACTGAAGCTTTCTTT
clone_size: -; j_call: TRBJ1-6; d_call: TRBD1; v_call: TRBV27; cdr3_length: 16; cdr3_aa: CASSSPTGGANSPLHF; cdr3_nt: TGTGCCAGCAGTTCACCGACAGGGGGTGCCAATTCACCCCTCCACTTT
clone_size: -; j_call: TRBJ1-1; d_call: TRBD1; v_call: TRBV7-2; cdr3_length: 15; cdr3_aa: CASSSDRGLATEAFF; cdr3_nt: TGTGCCAGCAGCTCCGACAGGGGGCTGGCCACTGAAGCTTTCTTT
clone_size: -; j_call: TRBJ2-7; d_call: TRBD1; v_call: TRBV29-1; cdr3_length: 13; cdr3_aa: CSVDGQGSYEQYF; cdr3_nt: TGCAGCGTTGACGGACAGGGTAGTTACGAGCAGTACTTC
clone_size: -; j_call: TRBJ1-1; d_call: -; v_call: TRBV18; cdr3_length: 13; cdr3_aa: CASSTDRNTEAFF; cdr3_nt: TGTGCCAGCTCAACGGACAGGAACACTGAAGCTTTCTTT
clone_size: -; j_call: TRBJ1-1; d_call: -; v_call: TRBV27; cdr3_length: 14; cdr3_aa: CASSFGGGPAEAFF; cdr3_nt: TGTGCCAGCAGTTTTGGGGGGGGGCCCGCTGAAGCTTTCTTT
clone_size: -; j_call: TRBJ1-2; d_call: TRBD1; v_call: TRBV28; cdr3_length: 14; cdr3_aa: CASSGTSGGYGYTF; cdr3_nt: TGTGCCAGCAGTGGAACCTCAGGGGGCTATGGCTACACCTTC
clone_size: -; j_call: TRBJ1-1; d_call: TRBD1; v_call: TRBV11-2; cdr3_length: 14; cdr3_aa: CASSLAWTGKTTFF; cdr3_nt: TGTGCCAGCAGCTTAGCGTGGACAGGGAAGACGACTTTCTTT
clone_size: -; j_call: TRBJ2-1; d_call: -; v_call: TRBV27; cdr3_length: 13; cdr3_aa: CASSRVDRTEQFF; cdr3_nt: TGTGCCAGCAGTCGAGTTGACAGGACCGAGCAGTTCTTC
clone_size: -; j_call: TRBJ2-5; d_call: -; v_call: TRBV29-1; cdr3_length: 13; cdr3_aa: CSVESGRQETQYF; cdr3_nt: TGCAGCGTTGAGTCAGGGCGCCAAGAGACCCAGTACTTC
clone_size: -; j_call: TRBJ1-6; d_call: -; v_call: TRBV7-9; cdr3_length: 14; cdr3_aa: CASSLVGQNSPLHF; cdr3_nt: TGTGCCAGCAGCTTAGTCGGACAGAATTCACCCCTCCACTTT
clone_size: -; j_call: TRBJ1-6; d_call: TRBD1; v_call: TRBV2; cdr3_length: 14; cdr3_aa: CASSQTGRNSPLHF; cdr3_nt: TGTGCCAGCAGTCAGACAGGGCGTAATTCACCCCTCCACTTT
clone_size: -; j_call: TRBJ2-1; d_call: TRBD2; v_call: TRBV5-4; cdr3_length: 16; cdr3_aa: CASSFQRLAGGTEQFF; cdr3_nt: TGTGCCAGCAGCTTTCAGCGACTAGCGGGAGGCACTGAGCAGTTCTTC
clone_size: -; j_call: TRBJ2-1; d_call: TRBD2; v_call: TRBV4-2; cdr3_length: 17; cdr3_aa: CASSHGTSGSLGNEQFF; cdr3_nt: TGTGCCAGCAGCCACGGGACTAGCGGGAGTCTGGGGAATGAGCAGTTCTTC
clone_size: once; j_call: TRBJ1-1; d_call: -; v_call: TRBV29-1; cdr3_length: 13; cdr3_aa: CSVARSQNTEAFF; cdr3_nt: TGCAGCGTTGCCCGGTCCCAGAACACTGAAGCTTTCTTT
clone_size: -; j_call: TRBJ2-3; d_call: TRBD2; v_call: TRBV3-1/TRBV3-2; cdr3_length: 17; cdr3_aa: CASSPRLAASSTDTQYF; cdr3_nt: TGTGCCAGCAGCCCCCGACTAGCGGCTTCTAGCACAGATACGCAGTATTTT
clone_size: -; j_call: TRBJ1-1; d_call: -; v_call: TRBV7-2; cdr3_length: 16; cdr3_aa: CASSFRPGVGNTEAFF; cdr3_nt: TGTGCCAGCAGCTTCAGGCCAGGGGTTGGGAACACTGAAGCTTTCTTT
clone_size: -; j_call: TRBJ2-7; d_call: -; v_call: TRBV5-1; cdr3_length: 13; cdr3_aa: CASSPGQQGEQYF; cdr3_nt: TGCGCCAGCAGCCCAGGGCAGCAGGGCGAGCAGTACTTC
clone_size: once; j_call: TRBJ1-1; d_call: TRBD1; v_call: TRBV29-1; cdr3_length: 12; cdr3_aa: CSVAGQGAEAFF; cdr3_nt: TGCAGCGTCGCGGGACAGGGCGCTGAAGCTTTCTTT
clone_size: -; j_call: TRBJ2-2; d_call: TRBD2; v_call: TRBV7-2; cdr3_length: 18; cdr3_aa: CASSLAPSASGSFGELFF; cdr3_nt: TGTGCCAGCAGCTTAGCCCCCTCGGCTAGCGGGAGCTTCGGGGAGCTGTTTTTT
clone_size: -; j_call: TRBJ1-1; d_call: -; v_call: TRBV19; cdr3_length: 14; cdr3_aa: CASSAWTANTEAFF; cdr3_nt: TGTGCCAGTAGTGCCTGGACAGCGAACACTGAAGCTTTCTTT
clone_size: -; j_call: TRBJ2-1; d_call: -; v_call: TRBV7-2; cdr3_length: 13; cdr3_aa: CASSLGGGDEQFF; cdr3_nt: TGTGCCAGCAGCTTAGGGGGGGGCGATGAGCAGTTCTTC
clone_size: -; j_call: TRBJ1-4; d_call: -; v_call: TRBV5-1; cdr3_length: 15; cdr3_aa: CASSLAGSTNEKLFF; cdr3_nt: TGCGCCAGCAGCTTGGCCGGGAGTACTAATGAAAAACTGTTTTTT
clone_size: -; j_call: TRBJ1-4; d_call: TRBD1; v_call: TRBV2; cdr3_length: 15; cdr3_aa: CAISPGQGTNEKLFF; cdr3_nt: TGTGCCATATCTCCGGGACAGGGAACAAATGAAAAACTGTTTTTT
clone_size: -; j_call: TRBJ1-1; d_call: -; v_call: TRBV7-9; cdr3_length: 12; cdr3_aa: CASSPMNTEAFF; cdr3_nt: TGTGCCAGCAGCCCCATGAACACTGAAGCTTTCTTT
clone_size: -; j_call: TRBJ1-2; d_call: -; v_call: TRBV7-2; cdr3_length: 13; cdr3_aa: CASSFGRGYGYTF; cdr3_nt: TGTGCCAGCAGCTTCGGCAGGGGATATGGCTACACCTTC
clone_size: -; j_call: TRBJ1-5; d_call: TRBD1; v_call: TRBV28; cdr3_length: 17; cdr3_aa: CASGSLPGTGGNQPQHF; cdr3_nt: TGTGCCAGCGGCTCCCTTCCCGGGACAGGAGGCAATCAGCCCCAGCATTTT
clone_size: -; j_call: TRBJ2-5; d_call: -; v_call: TRBV3-1/TRBV3-2; cdr3_length: 15; cdr3_aa: CASSQGGGRKETQYF; cdr3_nt: TGTGCCAGCAGCCAGGGAGGAGGGCGGAAAGAGACCCAGTACTTC
clone_size: -; j_call: TRBJ1-6; d_call: -; v_call: TRBV11-2; cdr3_length: 17; cdr3_aa: CASSSHLGGVRNSPLHF; cdr3_nt: TGTGCCAGCAGCTCCCATCTTGGGGGGGTCAGGAATTCACCCCTCCACTTT
clone_size: few; j_call: TRBJ2-7; d_call: -; v_call: TRBV3-1/TRBV3-2; cdr3_length: 14; cdr3_aa: CASSHQGTSYEQYF; cdr3_nt: TGTGCCAGCAGCCACCAGGGAACCTCCTACGAGCAGTACTTC
clone_size: -; j_call: TRBJ2-1; d_call: -; v_call: TRBV7-2; cdr3_length: 15; cdr3_aa: CASSLKRNSYNEQFF; cdr3_nt: TGTGCCAGCAGCTTAAAGCGAAACTCGTACAATGAGCAGTTCTTC
clone_size: -; j_call: TRBJ2-7; d_call: TRBD2; v_call: TRBV28; cdr3_length: 15; cdr3_aa: CASSLVSSGRSEQYF; cdr3_nt: TGTGCCAGCAGTTTAGTGTCTAGCGGGAGGAGCGAGCAGTACTTC
clone_size: -; j_call: TRBJ2-7; d_call: -; v_call: TRBV11-2; cdr3_length: 15; cdr3_aa: CASSPGVGQAYEQYF; cdr3_nt: TGTGCCAGCAGCCCCGGAGTGGGGCAGGCCTACGAGCAGTACTTC
clone_size: -; j_call: TRBJ2-7; d_call: TRBD2; v_call: TRBV4-2; cdr3_length: 16; cdr3_aa: CASSQDLAGVSYEQYF; cdr3_nt: TGTGCCAGCAGCCAAGATCTAGCGGGAGTATCCTACGAGCAGTACTTC